This T cell receptor beta chain was recovered during a study of graft-versus-host responses after intestinal transplantation. Study information: Every recipient had anti-thymocyte globulin induction and approximately 3 years of tacrolimus plus steroids.

As concerns this clone: Its antigen is unidentified.

Assay: immunoSEQ multiplex PCR; the TCRdb copy retains only in-frame clones and omits some. The table records 62,000 or so clones, 90% of them present only once. Study-wide points: Allograft clonal ratios (graft-versus-host to host-versus-graft) were high in patients who had graft-donor T cell macrochimerism. Researchers found GvH clones in recipient marrow, and some showed up first in ileum or blood.

This TCR was recovered from a human donor who was the organ donor for an intestinal transplant. This sample comprised unstimulated CD8+ T cells sorted from spleen or lymph node cells, obtained before transplant.

The CDR3 region has the DNA TGTGCCAGCAGTTTGTTCAGGGGGGAGTCCCAGCCCCAGCATTTT. Residues: CASSLFRGESQPQHF. This chain connects TRBV28 to TRBJ1-5; 7 positions agree with TRBD1. With 3 bases clipped from V and 7 bases from J, the junction kept 9 bases outside the gene matches. There are 15 residues in the CDR3. Germline assignment: CDR1 MDHEN and CDR2 SYDVKM.